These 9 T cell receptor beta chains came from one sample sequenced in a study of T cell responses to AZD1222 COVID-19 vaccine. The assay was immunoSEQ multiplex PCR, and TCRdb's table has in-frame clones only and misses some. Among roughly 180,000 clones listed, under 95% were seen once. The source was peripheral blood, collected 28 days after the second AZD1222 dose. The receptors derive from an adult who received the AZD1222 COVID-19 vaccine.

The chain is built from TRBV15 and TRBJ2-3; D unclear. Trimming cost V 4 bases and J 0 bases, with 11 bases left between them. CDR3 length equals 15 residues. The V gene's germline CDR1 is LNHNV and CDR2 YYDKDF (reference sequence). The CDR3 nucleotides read TGTGCCACCAGCACCTTTCCCGGTAGCACAGATACGCAGTATTTT. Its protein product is CATSTFPGSTDTQYF.

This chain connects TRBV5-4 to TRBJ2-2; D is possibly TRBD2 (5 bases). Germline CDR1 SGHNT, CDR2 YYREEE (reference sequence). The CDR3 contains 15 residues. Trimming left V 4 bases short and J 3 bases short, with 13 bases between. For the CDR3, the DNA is TGTGCCAGCAGCACCGAGGACTCATACACCGGGGAGCTGTTTTTT. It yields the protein CASSTEDSYTGELFF.

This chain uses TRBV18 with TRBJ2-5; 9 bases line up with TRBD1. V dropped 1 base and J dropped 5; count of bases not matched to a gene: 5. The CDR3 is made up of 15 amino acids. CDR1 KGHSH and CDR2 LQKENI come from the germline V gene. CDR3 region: CASSPRTGEGETQYF. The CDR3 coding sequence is TGTGCCAGCTCACCACGGACAGGGGAAGGGGAGACCCAGTACTTC.

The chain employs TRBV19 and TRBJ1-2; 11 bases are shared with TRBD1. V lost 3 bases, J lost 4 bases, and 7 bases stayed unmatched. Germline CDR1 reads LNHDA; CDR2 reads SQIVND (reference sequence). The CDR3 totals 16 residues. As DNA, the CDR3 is TGTGCCAGTAGTATTATGGCGGGACAGGGGGTCTATGGCTACACCTTC. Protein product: CASSIMAGQGVYGYTF.

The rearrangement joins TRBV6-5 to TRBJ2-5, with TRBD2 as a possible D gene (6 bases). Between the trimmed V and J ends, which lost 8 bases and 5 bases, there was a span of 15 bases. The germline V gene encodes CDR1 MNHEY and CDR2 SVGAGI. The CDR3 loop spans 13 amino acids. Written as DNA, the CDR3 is TGTGCCAGCTGGGGCGGGGCGCTGGAGACCCAGTACTTC. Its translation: CASWGGALETQYF.

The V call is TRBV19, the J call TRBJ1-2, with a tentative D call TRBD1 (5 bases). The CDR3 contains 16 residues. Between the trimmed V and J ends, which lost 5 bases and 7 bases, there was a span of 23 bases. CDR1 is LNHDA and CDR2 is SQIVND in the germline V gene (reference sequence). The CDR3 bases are TGTGCCAGTAGTCAGGCAACGGCGGGGGGATTGCGTGGCTACACCTTC. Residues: CASSQATAGGLRGYTF.

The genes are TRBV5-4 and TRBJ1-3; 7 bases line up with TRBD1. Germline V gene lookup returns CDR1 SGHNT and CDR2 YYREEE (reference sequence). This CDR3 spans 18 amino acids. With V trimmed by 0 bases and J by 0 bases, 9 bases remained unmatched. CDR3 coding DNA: TGTGCCAGCAGCTTGGGGGCGGACAGGCTCGACTCTGGAAACACCATATATTTT. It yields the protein CASSLGADRLDSGNTIYF. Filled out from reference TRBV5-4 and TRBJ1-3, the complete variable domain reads ETGVTQSPTHLIKTRGQQVTLRCSSQSGHNTVSWYQQALGQGPQFIFQYYREEENGRGNFPPRFSGLQFPNYSSELNVNALELDDSALYLCASSLGADRLDSGNTIYFGEGSWLTVV.

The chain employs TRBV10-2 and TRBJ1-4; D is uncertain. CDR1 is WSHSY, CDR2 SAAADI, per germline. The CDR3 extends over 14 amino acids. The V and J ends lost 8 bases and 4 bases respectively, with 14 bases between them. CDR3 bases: TGCGCCAGCCGTCCCCCCCGAGATAATGAAAAACTGTTTTTT. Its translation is CASRPPRDNEKLFF.

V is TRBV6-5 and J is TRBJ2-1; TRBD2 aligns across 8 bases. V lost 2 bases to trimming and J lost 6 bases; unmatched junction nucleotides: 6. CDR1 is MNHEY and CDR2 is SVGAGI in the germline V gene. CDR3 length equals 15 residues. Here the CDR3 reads CASSYGVAGSNEQFF. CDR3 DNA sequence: TGTGCCAGCAGTTACGGGGTAGCGGGGAGCAATGAGCAGTTCTTC.